This TCR beta chain comes out of a study of blood T cells in healthy people across ages. Germline loops: CDR1 SQVTM, CDR2 ANQGSEA. With 6 bases clipped from V and 7 bases from J, the junction kept 12 bases outside the gene matches. CDR3 size: 13 residues. PCR was performed a second time for about 6 to 11 cycles using a sample-barcoded 5' primer and a J-beta primer mix. TCRdb fed the 5' RACE reads into MiXCR, producing one record per CDR3 protein. The sample has around 1,000,000 distinct CDR3 sequences; less than 25% are singletons. This clonotype was found a few times. These same records also appear under a second study, on T cells of mothers and their children.

This chain joins TRBV29-1 and TRBJ2-7, with TRBD1 identical over 7 bases. The sequenced sample consisted of blood. This TCR derives from a girl aged 2-10 years in good health. This CDR3 reads CSVAAGGAWEQYF. Written as DNA, the CDR3 is TGCAGCGTCGCTGCAGGGGGTGCCTGGGAGCAGTACTTC.